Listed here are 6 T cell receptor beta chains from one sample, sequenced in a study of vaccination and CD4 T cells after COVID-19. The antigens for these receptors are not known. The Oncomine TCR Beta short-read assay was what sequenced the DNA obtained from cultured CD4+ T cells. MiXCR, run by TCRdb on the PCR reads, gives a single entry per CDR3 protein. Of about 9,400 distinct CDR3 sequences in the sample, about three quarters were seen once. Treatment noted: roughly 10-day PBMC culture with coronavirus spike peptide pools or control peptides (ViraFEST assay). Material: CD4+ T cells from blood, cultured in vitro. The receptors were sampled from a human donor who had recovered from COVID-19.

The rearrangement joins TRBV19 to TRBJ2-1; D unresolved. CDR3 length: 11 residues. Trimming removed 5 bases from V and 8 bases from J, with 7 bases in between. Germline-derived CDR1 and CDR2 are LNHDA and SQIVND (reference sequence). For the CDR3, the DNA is TGTGCCAGTAGTGTCCGCGATGAGCAGTTCTTC. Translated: CASSVRDEQFF.

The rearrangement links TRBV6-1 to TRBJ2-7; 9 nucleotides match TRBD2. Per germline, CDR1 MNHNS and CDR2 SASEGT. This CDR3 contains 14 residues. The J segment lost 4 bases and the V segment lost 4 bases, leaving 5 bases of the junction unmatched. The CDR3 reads CASSALAGSYEQYF. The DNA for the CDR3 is TGTGCCAGCAGTGCCCTAGCGGGATCGTACGAGCAGTACTTC.

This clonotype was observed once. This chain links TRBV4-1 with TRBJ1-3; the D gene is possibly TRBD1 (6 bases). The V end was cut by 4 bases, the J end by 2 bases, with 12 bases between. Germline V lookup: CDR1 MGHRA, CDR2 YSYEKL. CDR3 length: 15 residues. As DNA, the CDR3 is TGCGCCAGCAGCCGGTTACAGGGTACTGGAAACACCATATATTTT. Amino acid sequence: CASSRLQGTGNTIYF.

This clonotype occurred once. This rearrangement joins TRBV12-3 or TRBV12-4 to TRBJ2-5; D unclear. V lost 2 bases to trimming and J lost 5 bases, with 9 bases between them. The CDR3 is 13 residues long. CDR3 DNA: TGTGCCAGCAGTTTAAAGGCCGATGAGACCCAGTACTTC. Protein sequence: CASSLKADETQYF.

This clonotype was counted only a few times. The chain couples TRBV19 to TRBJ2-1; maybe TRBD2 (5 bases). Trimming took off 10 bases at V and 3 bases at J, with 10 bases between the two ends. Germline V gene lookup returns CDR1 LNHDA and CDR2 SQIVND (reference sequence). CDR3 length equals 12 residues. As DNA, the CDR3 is TGTGCCACCGGACTCCGCTACAATGAGCAGTTCTTC. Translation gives CATGLRYNEQFF.

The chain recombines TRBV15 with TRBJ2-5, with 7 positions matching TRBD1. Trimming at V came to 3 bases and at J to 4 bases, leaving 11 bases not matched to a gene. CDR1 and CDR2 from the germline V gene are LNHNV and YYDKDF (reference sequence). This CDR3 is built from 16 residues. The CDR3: CATSREDRSLGETQYF. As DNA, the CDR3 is TGTGCCACCAGCAGGGAGGACAGGTCCCTCGGAGAGACCCAGTACTTC.